The clone carrying this T cell receptor beta chain was observed a handful of times. Diagnoses used clinical symptoms, serum thyroxine and TRAb, thyroid ultrasound and orbital computed tomography. Germline V gene data show CDR1 as SGHTA and CDR2 as FQGNSA. The CDR3 contains 13 residues. The V end lost 8 bases, the J end lost 0 bases, and 8 bases lay between the germline ends. RNA transcripts served as the template for amplifying TCR beta CDR3 regions. RT-PCR in the first round (using the HTBI primer set) targeted the TCR CDR3. Via MiXCR, TCRdb re-called the multiplex PCR reads, giving one row per CDR3 protein. The table has about 350,000 distinct CDR3 sequences, approximately 15% seen once. The data were obtained in a study of T cells in Graves' hyperthyroidism and ophthalmopathy.

V usage is TRBV7-2 and J usage is TRBJ2-1, with D uncertain. The specimen was blood. The clonotype comes from a woman aged 25 to 45 with Graves' hyperthyroidism. The CDR3 region is CASRQRSYNEQFF. In DNA form, the CDR3 reads TGTGCCAGCCGGCAGCGCTCCTACAATGAGCAGTTCTTC.